This T cell receptor (beta chain) appears in the sequencing data of a study of cytomegalovirus exposure and HLA in healthy donors (dated by TCRdb to 2017 to 2019). Describing the broader study: In an earlier analysis of about 560 of the donors, 250 to 350 Gb of sequence data and approximately 100 million unique TCR beta sequences from 150 million to 200 million T cells were reported. Donor age, sex, ethnicity and CMV serostatus were collected together with the repertoire data. The genetic ancestry cluster associated with self-reported Caucasian donors included approximately 85% of the roughly 400 genotyped donors. An earlier analysis of several hundred of the donors applied high-throughput TCR beta sequencing to assess whether each TCR beta V gene segment acted as functional or pseudogenic. Rather than drawing on any new phenotypic data, the later analysis identified candidate immune exposures from TCR beta sequences and the way those sequences occurred across donors. The study profiled the T cell repertoires of 500 to 800 subjects by immunosequencing and related them to cytomegalovirus serostatus. HLA typing included class I and class II loci at four-digit resolution. About 300 gigabases of sequencing data and tens of millions of unique TCR sequences were included in an early release covering over 600 HLA-typed donors. All discovery cohort repertoires had been generated using a single sequencing platform. Across some 400 genotyped donors of the cohort, an average of roughly 250,000 unique TCR beta nucleotide sequences per donor were sequenced, and roughly 18% of those sequences were non-productive. The number of typed donors differed by locus: about 629-630 for A, B, C, DRB1 and DQB1; 522 for DQA1; 606 for DPA1; and 400 to 480 for DPB1. High-throughput TCR immunosequencing, statistical association of individual TCRs with disease status, and machine learning were combined to predict cytomegalovirus infection status. The study aimed to test whether cataloging public T cell receptors could reveal signatures of past pathogen exposure. To study patterns of TCR occurrence, a later analysis re-analyzed previously published TCR beta repertoires from under 750 donors and added high-resolution HLA genotyping. A later genetic analysis used genome-wide SNP genotypes for about three fifths of the 666 donors, treating that subset as a discovery cohort. Roughly five DR-DQ haplotypes were handled as single units for association and clustering because linkage in the cohort was strong. Along with the approximately 670-subject first cohort, a separate validation cohort of over 90 different subjects was used.

The cohort was made up of approximately 670 healthy bone marrow donors. At the time of sampling, every cohort member was nominally healthy, though immune exposures that went unrecorded were likely present. The donor tested CMV seronegative, placing the donor among the 350 to 400 seronegative members of the cohort. Each donor provided a peripheral blood sample, and peripheral blood mononuclear cells were used for TCR beta sequencing. Genomic DNA was extracted from the blood cell samples with the Qiagen DNeasy Blood Extraction Kit. The CDR3 runs 13 residues from the cysteine to the phenylalanine. The sequence is cut down to CDR3 DNA, 39 bases in frame from base 1. CDR1 and CDR2, looked up from the germline V gene (reference sequence), are GTSNPN and SVGIG. Trimming removed 0 bases from V and 6 bases from J, leaving 11 bases between the germline ends. Library creation used the immunoSEQ multiplex PCR assay. For the multiplex PCR, a mixture combining 60 forward primers for TCR Vbeta segments and 13 reverse primers for TCR Jbeta segments was used. Amplification of the CDR3 region of rearranged TCR beta genes was performed with a multiplex PCR assay on genomic DNA. The Illumina HiSeq System was used to sequence the amplified TCR beta libraries as 87-base-pair reads. The paper's data handling went like this. Across the 670 or so repertoires, a later analysis counted about 81 million unique TCR beta chains, roughly 11 million of which were shared by at least two donors. To remove PCR and sequencing errors, raw reads were error-corrected and collapsed into unique sequences using a nearest-neighbor algorithm that merged closely related sequences. Alignment of CDR3 sequences to IMGT reference sequences was used to assign V, D and J gene segments. For a sequence to be retained, a match of at least six nucleotides to both a V gene segment and a J gene segment was required. A rearrangement was called productive if the CDR3 had no stop codons and remained in frame with V and J, and every other rearrangement was called non-productive. CDR3 was defined according to IMGT convention as the region running from the second conserved V-encoded cysteine to the conserved J-encoded phenylalanine. The earlier analysis of about 500 of the donors excluded sequences that lacked an unambiguous match to a single V gene segment. In an earlier analysis of almost 600 of the donors, a V segment was called functional when productive rearrangements were above 56.7%, and segregating when the standard deviation between donors exceeded 5%. To diagnose cytomegalovirus status from the catalog of TCR beta chain sequences, a statistical classification framework was built. A later analysis assigned V and J genes by comparing TCR nucleotide sequences with IMGT/GENE-DB human TR gene sequences. In a later analysis, CDR3 sequences and most-parsimonious VDJ recombination scenarios were assigned using the TCRdist pipeline. In a later analysis, each TCR beta chain was defined by its CDR3 amino acid sequence together with its V-gene family, and reads without a unique V-gene family were excluded. As a way to deal with suspected cross-contamination and a sequencing artifact, a later analysis dropped approximately 570 nucleotide sequences that were highly shared and had low generation probability. In a later analysis, a clonal expansion index for each public chain was calculated from normalized within-repertoire ranks of inferred template counts. Generation probabilities in a later analysis came from a VDJ recombination model fitted to out-of-frame rearrangements, and those results were checked against IGoR. In a later analysis, hypergeometric tests were used to score TCR-TCR, TCR-HLA and TCR-CMV co-occurrence, with a repertoire-size bias correction applied to TCR pairs. False discovery rates were estimated in a later analysis by permuting HLA or CMV assignments 20 times. In a later analysis, co-occurring TCRs were grouped using DBSCAN, and TCRdist sequence similarity was added for clustering within HLA-allele-positive subsets. Repertoires with fewer than 30,000 or more than 120,000 public chains, plus five repertoires with anomalous nucleotide sharing, were excluded from co-occurrence clustering. TCRdb took this table from immuneACCESS and kept in-frame rearrangements with V and J called. Such tables lack part of the clones; where checked against another copy, unresolved V genes explain under half of the gap, and the rest is unexplained. V and J calls and clone size are given by that table; D and trimming were obtained from the DNA. The sample contains 150,000 to 200,000 clones, 80% to 85% of them found a single time. The ten largest clones capture 0.85% to 1.4% of the sample.

Of note for this clone: Its antigen is not yet known. Per-base qualities were not stored, and no clone one base away is much larger.

Paper-wide results and their limitations: The 87-base-pair reads could not distinguish some IMGT-functional V segments, including TRBV6-2 and TRBV6-3, so those segments were excluded. Sequencing depth was assumed to be roughly uniform across donors in the presence/absence analyses, though that assumption may not hold. A further reported finding was that TCR beta sequences accurately predicted the HLA-A and HLA-B alleles for most subjects in the first cohort. Most TCR sequences were seen in very few donors, while some public TCRs were found in many individuals. In a later analysis, TCR association rates were found to vary across HLA loci, with the most associated TCRs seen for DRB1 alleles and the fewest for HLA-C alleles. In vitro tests confirmed that three of the cytomegalovirus-associated TCR beta chains recognize cytomegalovirus antigens. The study listed 150 to 200 TCR beta chains as associated with cytomegalovirus. In this cohort, only TCR beta chains were sequenced, and detectable features were limited by the absence of alpha or paired-chain data. Because counts were too low, roughly 18 rarely observed V segments, including chromosome 9 orphons, were left out of the earlier analysis of several hundred of the donors. According to a later analysis, parvovirus B19, influenza, CMV and Epstein-Barr virus appeared linked to several top co-occurrence clusters. A later analysis associated 15,000 to 20,000 TCR beta sequences with specific HLA alleles at a false discovery rate of 0.05. A cluster of highly shared sequence variants was judged likely to be a technical artifact of the sequencing pipeline. A later genetic analysis reported fewer N-insertions in productive TCRs among donors in an Asian-associated ancestry cluster than the roughly 650-donor mean. According to the authors, the approach could potentially be generalized to other disease states and immunological phenotypes. In both the original and validation cohorts, the classifier was reported to diagnose cytomegalovirus status with high specificity and sensitivity. Because HLA typing was missing for some donors at each locus, association tests included only the typed subset. A later genetic analysis associated a missense DCLRE1C variant with V-gene and J-gene trimming of TCR beta chains, and an independent cohort replicated the association. When HLA alleles, especially DR and DQ, strongly co-occurred, TCR associations were difficult to assign to individual alleles. Immune exposure information for the cohort was limited to CMV serostatus. Broadly in line with IMGT annotations, most TCR beta V segments showed up in productive rearrangements about 87% or about 30% of the time in an earlier analysis of roughly 590 of the donors. Most CMV-associated TCR beta chains appeared to be HLA-restricted in a later analysis, and the HLA associations seemed to be driven largely by CMV exposure. Correlated functional status among segregating V segments might be attributable to linkage disequilibrium, but an unknown experimental factor could not be ruled out. A later analysis found that HLA-associated TCR beta chains were more clonally expanded and had lower generation probabilities than equally common non-associated chains.

Material: PBMCs. This clonotype was obtained from a woman aged 35 to 49 in good health and CMV-seronegative. This receptor chain uses TRBV30 and TRBJ1-2; 5 matching bases give a weak D call of TRBD1. The DNA sequence is given as TGTGCCTGGAGTGTTGGGGGGAACGATGGCTACACCTTC. This codes for CAWSVGGNDGYTF.